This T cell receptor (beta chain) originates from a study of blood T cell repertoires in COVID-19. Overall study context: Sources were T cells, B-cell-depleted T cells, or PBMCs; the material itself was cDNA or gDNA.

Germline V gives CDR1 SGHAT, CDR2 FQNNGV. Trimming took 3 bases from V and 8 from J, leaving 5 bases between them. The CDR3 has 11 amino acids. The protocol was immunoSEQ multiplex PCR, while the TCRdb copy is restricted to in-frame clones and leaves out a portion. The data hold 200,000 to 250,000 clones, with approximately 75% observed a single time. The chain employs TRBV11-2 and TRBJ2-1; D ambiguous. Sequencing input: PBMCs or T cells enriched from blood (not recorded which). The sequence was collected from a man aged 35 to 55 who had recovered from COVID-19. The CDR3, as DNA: TGTGCCAGCAGCTTGGGCCATGAGCAGTTCTTC. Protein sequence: CASSLGHEQFF.